This T cell receptor beta chain was recorded in a study of cytomegalovirus exposure and HLA in healthy donors (dated by TCRdb to about 2017). A note on the overall study: In an earlier analysis of fewer than 750 of the donors, 250 to 300 Gb of sequence data and roughly 100 million unique TCR beta sequences from 180 million or so T cells were reported. An early release covering 550 to 650 HLA-typed donors comprised roughly 300 gigabases of sequencing data and around 80 million unique TCR sequences. Of the 300 to 500 genotyped donors, 75% to 85% were placed in the genetic ancestry cluster associated with self-reported Caucasian donors. The study was designed to test whether signatures of past pathogen exposure could be identified by cataloging public T cell receptors. Using immunosequencing, the study profiled T cell repertoires from around 680 subjects and related those repertoires to cytomegalovirus serostatus. Besides the first cohort of around 670 subjects, a separate validation cohort made up of 120 different subjects was used. The study combined high-throughput TCR immunosequencing, statistical association of individual TCRs with disease status, and machine learning to predict cytomegalovirus infection status. To study patterns of TCR occurrence, a later analysis re-analyzed previously published TCR beta repertoires from under 750 donors and added high-resolution HLA genotyping. Rather than using new phenotypic data, the later analysis identified candidate immune exposures from TCR beta sequences and from how often those sequences occurred across donors. An earlier analysis of approximately 630 of the donors applied high-throughput TCR beta sequencing to assess whether each TCR beta V gene segment acted as functional or pseudogenic. Alongside the repertoire data, information on donor age, sex, ethnicity and CMV serostatus was compiled. A later genetic analysis used genome-wide SNP genotypes for about 65% of the 666 donors, treating that subset as a discovery cohort. All discovery cohort repertoires had been generated on a single sequencing platform. Class I and class II HLA loci were covered by the typing at four-digit resolution. Typing coverage varied by locus: about 620-640 donors for A, B, C, DRB1 and DQB1; approximately 500 for DQA1; nearly 610 for DPA1; roughly 450 for DPB1. Because of strong linkage in the cohort, roughly five DR-DQ haplotypes were treated as single units for association and clustering. Among 398 genotyped donors of the cohort, an average of around 250,000 unique TCR beta nucleotide sequences was sequenced per donor, of which about 20% were non-productive.

The library was prepared using the immunoSEQ multiplex PCR assay. The multiplex PCR relied on a mix of 60 forward primers for TCR Vbeta segments and 13 reverse primers for TCR Jbeta segments. Amplification of the CDR3 region of rearranged TCR beta genes was performed with a multiplex PCR assay on genomic DNA. The Illumina HiSeq System was used to sequence the amplified TCR beta libraries as 87-base-pair reads. The study's processing was this. A later analysis tallied around 87 million unique TCR beta chains across the 610 or so repertoires, and roughly 11 million of those chains were shared by two or more donors. Raw reads were error-corrected and collapsed into unique sequences by a nearest-neighbor algorithm in which closely related sequences were merged to remove PCR and sequencing errors. To assign V, D and J gene segments, CDR3 sequences were aligned to IMGT reference sequences. For a sequence to be retained, a match of at least six nucleotides to both a V gene segment and a J gene segment was required. A rearrangement counted as productive if the CDR3 had no stop codons and remained in frame with V and J, and every other rearrangement counted as non-productive. CDR3 was defined according to IMGT convention as the region running from the second conserved V-encoded cysteine to the conserved J-encoded phenylalanine. In an earlier analysis of roughly 580 of the donors, sequences lacking an unambiguous match to a single V gene segment were excluded. An earlier analysis of a few hundred of the donors called V segments functional above 56.7% productive rearrangements and segregating when the between-donor standard deviation exceeded 5%. A statistical classification framework was developed to diagnose cytomegalovirus status using the catalog of TCR beta chain sequences. In a later analysis, V and J genes were assigned by comparing TCR nucleotide sequences against IMGT/GENE-DB human TR gene sequences. Using the TCRdist pipeline, a later analysis assigned CDR3 sequences along with most-parsimonious VDJ recombination scenarios. A later analysis defined each TCR beta chain by its CDR3 amino acid sequence plus V-gene family, and excluded reads lacking a unique V-gene family. As a way to deal with suspected cross-contamination and a sequencing artifact, a later analysis dropped 640 or so nucleotide sequences that were highly shared and had low generation probability. For each public chain, a later analysis derived a clonal expansion index from normalized ranks of inferred template counts within each repertoire. In a later analysis, generation probabilities were computed with a VDJ recombination model fitted to out-of-frame rearrangements, and the resulting probabilities were checked against IGoR. In a later analysis, TCR-TCR, TCR-HLA and TCR-CMV co-occurrence was scored with hypergeometric tests, and a repertoire-size bias correction was applied to TCR pairs. To estimate false discovery rates, a later analysis permuted the HLA or CMV assignments 20 times. In a later analysis, co-occurring TCRs were grouped with DBSCAN, and TCRdist sequence similarity was added when clustering was performed within HLA-allele-positive subsets. Repertoires with fewer than 30,000 or more than 120,000 public chains, plus five repertoires with anomalous nucleotide sharing, were excluded from co-occurrence clustering. This is the immuneACCESS table as TCRdb keeps it, with only in-frame sequences that have V and J called. A part of the clones is gone; compared with another copy, unresolved V genes explain less than half, and the rest is unexplained. V and J calls and clone size follow that table, whereas D and trimming were derived from the DNA. Counted in this sample were around 130,000 clones; 75% of them appeared once. Together, the top ten hold about 3% of the sample.

The cohort was made up of about 610 healthy bone marrow donors. At the time of sampling, every cohort member was nominally healthy, though immune exposures that went unrecorded were likely present. The donor was CMV seronegative and belonged to the group of around 350 seronegative cohort members. A peripheral blood sample was collected from each donor, and TCR beta sequencing was performed on peripheral blood mononuclear cells. Genomic DNA was extracted from the blood cell samples with the Qiagen DNeasy Blood Extraction Kit. Deletion took 3 bases off V and 0 bases off J, with a span of 13 bases between the germline ends. The CDR3 runs 16 residues from the cysteine to the phenylalanine. Of all the DNA, just the CDR3 is kept, 48 bases in frame from base 1. CDR1 and CDR2 are read off the germline V gene as SGDLS and YYNGEE. Results the study describes overall, beyond this receptor: In vitro tests confirmed that three of the cytomegalovirus-associated TCR beta chains recognize cytomegalovirus antigens. A later analysis reported that several top co-occurrence clusters appeared linked to parvovirus B19, influenza, CMV and Epstein-Barr virus. Linkage disequilibrium might explain the correlated functional status among segregating V segments, but an unknown experimental factor could not be ruled out. A later analysis found that HLA-associated TCR beta chains were more clonally expanded and had lower generation probabilities than equally common non-associated chains. Most TCR sequences were observed very rarely across donors, whereas some public TCRs were present in many individuals. The authors suggested that the approach could potentially be extended to other disease states and immunological phenotypes. Immune exposure information for the cohort was limited to CMV serostatus. Most CMV-associated TCR beta chains appeared to be HLA-restricted in a later analysis, and the HLA associations seemed to be driven largely by CMV exposure. HLA typing was unavailable for some donors at each locus, so association tests used only the typed subset. The study listed approximately 160 TCR beta chains as associated with cytomegalovirus. The classifier was reported to diagnose cytomegalovirus status with high specificity and sensitivity in both the original and validation cohorts. In an earlier analysis of some 640 of the donors, most TCR beta V segments were observed in productive rearrangements about 90% or about 30% of the time, broadly matching IMGT annotations. When HLA alleles, especially DR and DQ, strongly co-occurred, TCR associations were difficult to assign to individual alleles. The cohort was sequenced for TCR beta chains only, and without alpha or paired-chain data the features that could be detected were limited. The earlier analysis of approximately 540 of the donors excluded about 16 rarely observed V segments, including chromosome 9 orphons, because counts were too low. In a later analysis, TCR association rates were found to vary across HLA loci, with the most associated TCRs seen for DRB1 alleles and the fewest for HLA-C alleles. Some IMGT-functional V segments, including TRBV6-2 and TRBV6-3, could not be distinguished by the 87-base-pair reads and were therefore excluded. A cluster of highly shared sequence variants was judged likely to be a technical artifact of the sequencing pipeline. In a later genetic analysis, fewer N-insertions in productive TCRs were reported among donors in an Asian-associated ancestry cluster than the roughly 640-donor mean. A further reported finding was that TCR beta sequences accurately predicted the HLA-A and HLA-B alleles for most subjects in the first cohort. A later genetic analysis associated a missense DCLRE1C variant with V-gene and J-gene trimming of TCR beta chains, and an independent cohort replicated the association. Specific HLA alleles were associated with over 15,000 TCR beta sequences at a false discovery rate of 0.05 in a later analysis. Sequencing depth was assumed to be roughly uniform across donors in the presence/absence analyses, though that assumption may not hold.

About this clone: The antigen it recognizes is unknown. Per-nucleotide qualities are absent, and no much larger clonotype sits a single base away.

The TCR was taken from a man younger than 45 in good health and CMV-seronegative. The chain is made from TRBV9 and TRBJ2-1; 5 matching bases give a weak D call of TRBD2. Sequenced input: PBMCs. The DNA reads TGTGCCAGCAGCGGTACTAGGGCCAGCTCCTACAATGAGCAGTTCTTC. Its protein reads: CASSGTRASSYNEQFF.